This T cell receptor beta chain was identified during a study of post-analysis software for immune sequencing data. Study results and limitations: F measure grouped same-batch samples tightly together. A significant reduction in normalized Chao1 diversity was observed in multiple sclerosis patients versus controls. Controls had lower frequencies than patients of five TRBV segments, which included TRBV5-6, TRBV5-1 and TRBV20-1.

CDR3 length: 14 amino acids. With V trimmed by 7 bases and J by 11 bases, 16 bases remained unmatched. TCR beta libraries were prepared from cDNA with unique molecular identifiers. T cells numbering about 0.85 to 11 million gave rise to 400,000 to 550,000 cDNA molecules. TCRdb recomputed calls from the PCR reads with MiXCR, one row per CDR3 protein. The repertoire has 150,000 to 200,000 distinct CDR3 sequences, roughly 31% of them found once; the top ten carry about 1.6%. This clonotype was picked up many times. Its target is unknown. The clonotype was recovered from a girl aged 5-17 years with multiple sclerosis. The chain combines TRBV12-3 or TRBV12-4 with TRBJ1-1; 7 bases line up with TRBD1. Source material: blood. CDR3: CASTDRQGVAPAFF. As DNA, the CDR3 is TGTGCCAGCACCGACAGACAGGGCGTTGCCCCTGCTTTCTTT.